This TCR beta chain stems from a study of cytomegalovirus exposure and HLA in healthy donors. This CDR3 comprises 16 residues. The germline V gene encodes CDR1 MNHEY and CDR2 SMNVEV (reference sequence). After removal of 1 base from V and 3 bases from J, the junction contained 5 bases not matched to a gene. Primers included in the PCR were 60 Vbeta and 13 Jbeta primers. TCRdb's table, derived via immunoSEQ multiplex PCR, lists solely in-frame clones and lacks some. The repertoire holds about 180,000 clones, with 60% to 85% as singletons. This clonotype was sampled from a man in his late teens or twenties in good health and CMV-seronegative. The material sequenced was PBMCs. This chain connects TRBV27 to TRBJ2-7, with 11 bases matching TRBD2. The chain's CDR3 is CASSLWGTSGFYEQYF. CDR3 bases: TGTGCCAGCAGTTTATGGGGGACTAGCGGATTCTACGAGCAGTACTTC.